This T cell receptor beta chain appears in the sequencing data of a study of OX40 agonist ivuxolimab in advanced cancers. Excluded were patients having autoimmune disease history or systemic immunosuppression. The V gene end was trimmed by 2 bases and the J gene end by 3 bases; junction bases not matched to a gene: 10. Germline CDR1 is SGHTA and CDR2 is FQGNSA. The CDR3 covers 17 residues. Using immunoSEQ multiplex PCR, the repertoire was profiled, and TCRdb retains in-frame clones only, with some absent. Of about 30,000 clones listed, just under 90% are singletons. As for this clone: The antigen is not known.

The study, taken as a whole, reports: In the 0.1 to 3.0 mg/kg range, CD4+ and CD8+ blood T cells had expanded clonally by week 6. CD4+ T cells averaged fewer expanded clones than CD8+ T cells.

This chain connects TRBV7-2 to TRBJ2-7; 10 positions agree with TRBD2. The sample was CD4+ or CD8+ T cells sorted from blood, taken in a trial of the OX40 agonist ivuxolimab. This TCR derives from an adult with an advanced solid tumor such as melanoma, head and neck, liver or kidney cancer. The DNA for the CDR3 is TGTGCCAGCAGCTTAAAAGATTGGACTAGCGGCATCTACGAGCAGTACTTC. Translating it yields CASSLKDWTSGIYEQYF.